Listed below are T cell receptor beta chains from one sample, sequenced in a study of early T cells in non-severe SARS-CoV-2 infection. TCRdb re-derived calls from the 5' RACE reads in MiXCR, one entry per CDR3 protein. The sample carries 65,000 to 85,000 distinct CDR3 sequences, about 16% recorded once. Input material: whole blood. The source is an adult who was a healthcare worker with PCR-confirmed SARS-CoV-2 infection or an uninfected control (not recorded which). CDR3s include the opening cysteine and the closing phenylalanine or tryptophan. D genes are given only for firm matches. Part of the rows lack a size; the others show once, few, many or a class for expanded clones.

v_call,clone_size,j_call,d_call,cdr3_aa,cdr3_nt
TRBV20-1,NA,TRBJ1-2,NA,CSARAQVSGYTF,TGCAGTGCTAGAGCACAGGTTTCTGGCTACACCTTC
TRBV28,NA,TRBJ2-5,NA,CASCRATSLRETQYF,TGTGCCAGCTGTCGGGCTACTAGCCTTCGAGAGACCCAGTACTTC
TRBV27,few,TRBJ1-5,NA,CASSSGMSNQPQHF,TGTGCCAGCAGTTCCGGGATGAGCAATCAGCCCCAGCATTTT
TRBV7-3,NA,TRBJ2-4,NA,CASSLFPDAGRWPQYF,TGTGCCAGCAGCTTATTCCCGGACGCAGGAAGGTGGCCCCAGTACTTC
TRBV12-3/TRBV12-4,many,TRBJ1-5,NA,CASSFRGVQPQHF,TGTGCCAGCAGTTTTAGGGGCGTTCAGCCCCAGCATTTT
TRBV6-2/TRBV6-3,NA,TRBJ1-2,NA,CASRTVPYGYTF,TGTGCCAGCCGAACAGTACCCTATGGCTACACCTTC
TRBV7-9,NA,TRBJ2-7,NA,CASSLGEQYF,TGTGCCAGCAGCTTAGGCGAGCAGTACTTC
TRBV4-1,NA,TRBJ2-5,TRBD2,CASSFSVGTSGEETQYF,TGCGCCAGCAGCTTCTCGGTCGGGACTAGCGGGGAAGAGACCCAGTACTTC
TRBV29-1,few,TRBJ2-1,NA,CSGDNSYNEQFF,TGCAGCGGTGACAACTCCTACAATGAGCAGTTCTTC
TRBV12-3/TRBV12-4,few,TRBJ1-1,TRBD1,CASSPGQANTEAFF,TGTGCCAGCAGTCCGGGACAGGCGAACACTGAAGCTTTCTTT
TRBV19,NA,TRBJ1-2,TRBD1,CASSISTGSNYGYTF,TGTGCCAGTAGTATCTCGACAGGGAGTAACTATGGCTACACCTTC
TRBV28,few,TRBJ1-3,NA,CASSSGLGGNTIYF,TGTGCCAGCAGTTCTGGACTTGGAGGAAACACCATATATTTT
TRBV27,NA,TRBJ2-5,NA,CASSLFGQETQYF,TGTGCCAGCAGTTTGTTTGGACAAGAGACCCAGTACTTC
TRBV9,few,TRBJ2-1,TRBD2,CASSAFLAGEYNEQFF,TGTGCCAGCAGCGCCTTCTTAGCGGGGGAGTACAATGAGCAGTTCTTC
TRBV3-1,few,TRBJ2-1,NA,CASSHPGPGSYNEQFF,TGTGCCAGCAGCCATCCCGGCCCGGGGTCCTACAATGAGCAGTTCTTC
TRBV10-2,NA,TRBJ2-2,NA,CASSALGELFF,TGCGCCAGCAGTGCGCTCGGGGAGCTGTTTTTT
TRBV12-3/TRBV12-4,many,TRBJ1-1,NA,CASRSWDPNTEAFF,TGTGCCAGCAGATCTTGGGATCCGAACACTGAAGCTTTCTTT
TRBV6-5,NA,TRBJ2-7,TRBD1,CASWRQGSYEQYF,TGTGCCAGCTGGCGACAGGGTAGTTACGAGCAGTACTTC
TRBV7-6,few,TRBJ1-3,NA,CASSHTESSGNTIYF,TGTGCCAGCAGCCACACCGAGAGCTCTGGAAACACCATATATTTT
TRBV7-9,few,TRBJ2-7,NA,CASSHHRDGYEQYF,TGTGCCAGCAGCCACCACCGGGACGGCTACGAGCAGTACTTC
TRBV19,few,TRBJ2-7,NA,CASSIGGYEQYF,TGTGCCAGTAGTATCGGCGGCTACGAGCAGTACTTC
TRBV28,NA,TRBJ1-1,NA,CASSTPGESNEAFF,TGTGCCAGCAGTACTCCGGGGGAGTCGAATGAAGCTTTCTTT
TRBV11-2,NA,TRBJ2-2,NA,CASPLQGLLFF,TGTGCCAGTCCGCTACAGGGATTGCTGTTTTTT
TRBV5-1,few,TRBJ2-2,NA,CASSQDTGELFF,TGCGCCAGCAGCCAAGACACCGGGGAGCTGTTTTTT
TRBV4-3,NA,TRBJ2-3,TRBD2,CASSQEGDSGGTDTQYF,TGCGCCAGCAGCCAAGAAGGCGATAGCGGGGGCACAGATACGCAGTATTTT
TRBV12-3/TRBV12-4,NA,TRBJ2-7,NA,CASSLQGSSYEQYF,TGTGCCAGCAGTTTGCAGGGCAGCTCCTACGAGCAGTACTTC
TRBV4-3,few,TRBJ2-1,NA,CASSQPGTRSSYNEQFF,TGCGCCAGCAGCCAACCCGGGACCAGGAGCTCCTACAATGAGCAGTTCTTC
TRBV10-3,many,TRBJ2-1,NA,CAISETGTKIWEQFF,TGTGCCATCAGTGAGACCGGGACCAAGATTTGGGAGCAGTTCTTC
TRBV6-1,few,TRBJ2-5,TRBD2,CASSESGTSGKETQYF,TGTGCCAGCAGTGAATCTGGGACTAGCGGGAAAGAGACCCAGTACTTC
TRBV2,NA,TRBJ2-2,NA,CASSYGGFTGELFF,TGTGCCAGCAGCTACGGCGGGTTCACCGGGGAGCTGTTTTTT
TRBV7-9,NA,TRBJ1-1,NA,CASSFDTTEAFF,TGTGCCAGCAGTTTTGACACCACTGAAGCTTTCTTT
TRBV18,few,TRBJ2-1,TRBD2,CASSPTSGGAINEQFF,TGTGCCAGCTCACCGACTAGCGGGGGGGCGATCAATGAGCAGTTCTTC
TRBV9,NA,TRBJ2-2,NA,CASSPFGGTNTGELFF,TGTGCCAGCAGCCCTTTCGGTGGGACGAACACCGGGGAGCTGTTTTTT
TRBV30,NA,TRBJ2-1,NA,CAWSVRRGNEQFF,TGTGCCTGGAGTGTACGGAGGGGCAATGAGCAGTTCTTC
TRBV6-4,NA,TRBJ2-3,TRBD2,CASSLLAGADTQYF,TGTGCCAGCAGTCTACTAGCGGGAGCAGATACGCAGTATTTT
TRBV29-1,many,TRBJ2-2,TRBD2,CSVPTRGLAGTGGLGELFF,TGCAGCGTCCCGACCCGAGGACTAGCAGGAACGGGAGGTCTCGGGGAGCTGTTTTTT
TRBV6-2/TRBV6-3,few,TRBJ2-7,TRBD2,CASNRAGADEQYF,TGTGCCAGCAACCGCGCGGGAGCCGACGAGCAGTACTTC
TRBV20-1,many,TRBJ2-3,TRBD2,CSARSTSGFSTDTQYF,TGCAGTGCTAGGTCCACTAGCGGGTTTAGCACAGATACGCAGTATTTT